This TCR beta chain derives from a study of shared clonotypes between healthy human individuals. Terminally differentiated effector memory CD45RA+ cells were left out of the naive CD8 fraction, which was CD45RO-negative and positively selected for CCR7. Free of recent acute infections or vaccinations, the donors were healthy HIV-negative adults. Profiled with immunoSEQ multiplex PCR; TCRdb holds only in-frame clones, not every one. The table records hundreds of thousands of clones, approximately 96% of them present only once. V lost 1 base, J lost 4 bases, and 11 bases lay in between. Germline lookup yields CDR1 SGDLS and CDR2 YYNGEE. The CDR3 length is 14 residues.

The chain uses TRBV9 and TRBJ1-2; a possible D gene is TRBD1 (5 bases). The TCR sequence derives from a woman in her thirties in good health. Sequencing input: naive CD8+ T cells sorted from blood. The CDR3 DNA reads as TGTGCCAGCAGCGTACAGGGTGGACTCTATGGCTACACCTTC. Protein sequence: CASSVQGGLYGYTF.